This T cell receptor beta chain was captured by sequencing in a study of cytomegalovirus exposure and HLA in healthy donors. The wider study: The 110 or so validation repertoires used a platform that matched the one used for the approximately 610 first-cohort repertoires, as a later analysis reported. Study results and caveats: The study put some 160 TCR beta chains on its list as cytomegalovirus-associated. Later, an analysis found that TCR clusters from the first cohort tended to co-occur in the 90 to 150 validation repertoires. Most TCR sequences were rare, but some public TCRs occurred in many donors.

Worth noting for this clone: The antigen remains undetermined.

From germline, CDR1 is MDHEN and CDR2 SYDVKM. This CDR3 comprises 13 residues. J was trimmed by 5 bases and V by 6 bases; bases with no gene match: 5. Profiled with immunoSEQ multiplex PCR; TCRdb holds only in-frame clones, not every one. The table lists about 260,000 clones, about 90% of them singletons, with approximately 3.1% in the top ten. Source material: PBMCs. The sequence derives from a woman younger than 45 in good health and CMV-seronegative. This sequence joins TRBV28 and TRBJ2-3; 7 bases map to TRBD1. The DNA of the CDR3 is TGTGCCAGCAGGAGGGACAGCGGAGATACGCAGTATTTT. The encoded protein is CASRRDSGDTQYF.